This T cell receptor beta chain was sequenced for a study of OX40 agonist ivuxolimab in advanced cancers. Regarding the study as a whole: Expanded clones belonging to CD8+ T cells outnumbered, on average, those of CD4+. Clonal expansion by week 6 occurred in CD4+ and CD8+ blood T cells (at 0.1 to 3.0 mg/kg).

Patients were excluded for autoimmune disease history or systemic immunosuppression. Only in-frame clones appear in the TCRdb table, and some are missing; sequencing was by immunoSEQ multiplex PCR. The top ten hold 11% of the sample, which has tens of thousands of clones, 88% seen once. Comment on this clone: The antigen is not known.

The CDR3 consists of 13 residues. V was cut by 1 base and J by 9 bases, with 10 bases left in between. From germline, CDR1 is SGHAT and CDR2 FQNNGV. This TCR came from an adult with an advanced solid tumor such as melanoma, head and neck, liver or kidney cancer. Sequences were derived from CD4+ or CD8+ T cells sorted from blood, sampled in a trial of the OX40 agonist ivuxolimab. This sequence joins TRBV11-2 and TRBJ2-1, with D unclear. CDR3 sequence (DNA): TGTGCCAGCAGCTTAGGGGCCGTACTTGAGCAGTTCTTC. It yields the protein CASSLGAVLEQFF.